This T cell receptor (beta chain) derives from a study of cytomegalovirus exposure and HLA in healthy donors. At the level of the study: An earlier analysis found fewer than 120 million unique TCR beta sequences from about 190 million T cells. Of all 380 or so donors who were genotyped, 70% to 85% belonged to the Caucasian-associated ancestry cluster. General observations from the study: Using the classifier, cytomegalovirus status was reportedly diagnosed with high specificity and sensitivity.

The germline V and J ends were trimmed by 5 bases and 4 bases, with 9 bases remaining between them. There are 12 residues in the CDR3. The germline V gene has CDR1 MNHEY and CDR2 SVGAGI. Primers: 60 Vbeta forward and 13 Jbeta reverse. Using immunoSEQ multiplex PCR, the repertoire was profiled, and TCRdb retains in-frame clones only, with some absent. The repertoire has 65,000 to 80,000 clones, over 65% of them found once; the top ten carry over 8%. The donors comprised healthy bone marrow donors. On this clone itself: Antigen unknown.

The TCR originated in a man in his forties or fifties in good health and CMV-seropositive. The genes are TRBV6-5 and TRBJ2-7; possibly TRBD1 for D (6 bases). The sample was PBMCs. The CDR3 DNA follows: TGTGCCAGCAGTGCCACAGGGTACGAGCAGTACTTC. It yields the protein CASSATGYEQYF.